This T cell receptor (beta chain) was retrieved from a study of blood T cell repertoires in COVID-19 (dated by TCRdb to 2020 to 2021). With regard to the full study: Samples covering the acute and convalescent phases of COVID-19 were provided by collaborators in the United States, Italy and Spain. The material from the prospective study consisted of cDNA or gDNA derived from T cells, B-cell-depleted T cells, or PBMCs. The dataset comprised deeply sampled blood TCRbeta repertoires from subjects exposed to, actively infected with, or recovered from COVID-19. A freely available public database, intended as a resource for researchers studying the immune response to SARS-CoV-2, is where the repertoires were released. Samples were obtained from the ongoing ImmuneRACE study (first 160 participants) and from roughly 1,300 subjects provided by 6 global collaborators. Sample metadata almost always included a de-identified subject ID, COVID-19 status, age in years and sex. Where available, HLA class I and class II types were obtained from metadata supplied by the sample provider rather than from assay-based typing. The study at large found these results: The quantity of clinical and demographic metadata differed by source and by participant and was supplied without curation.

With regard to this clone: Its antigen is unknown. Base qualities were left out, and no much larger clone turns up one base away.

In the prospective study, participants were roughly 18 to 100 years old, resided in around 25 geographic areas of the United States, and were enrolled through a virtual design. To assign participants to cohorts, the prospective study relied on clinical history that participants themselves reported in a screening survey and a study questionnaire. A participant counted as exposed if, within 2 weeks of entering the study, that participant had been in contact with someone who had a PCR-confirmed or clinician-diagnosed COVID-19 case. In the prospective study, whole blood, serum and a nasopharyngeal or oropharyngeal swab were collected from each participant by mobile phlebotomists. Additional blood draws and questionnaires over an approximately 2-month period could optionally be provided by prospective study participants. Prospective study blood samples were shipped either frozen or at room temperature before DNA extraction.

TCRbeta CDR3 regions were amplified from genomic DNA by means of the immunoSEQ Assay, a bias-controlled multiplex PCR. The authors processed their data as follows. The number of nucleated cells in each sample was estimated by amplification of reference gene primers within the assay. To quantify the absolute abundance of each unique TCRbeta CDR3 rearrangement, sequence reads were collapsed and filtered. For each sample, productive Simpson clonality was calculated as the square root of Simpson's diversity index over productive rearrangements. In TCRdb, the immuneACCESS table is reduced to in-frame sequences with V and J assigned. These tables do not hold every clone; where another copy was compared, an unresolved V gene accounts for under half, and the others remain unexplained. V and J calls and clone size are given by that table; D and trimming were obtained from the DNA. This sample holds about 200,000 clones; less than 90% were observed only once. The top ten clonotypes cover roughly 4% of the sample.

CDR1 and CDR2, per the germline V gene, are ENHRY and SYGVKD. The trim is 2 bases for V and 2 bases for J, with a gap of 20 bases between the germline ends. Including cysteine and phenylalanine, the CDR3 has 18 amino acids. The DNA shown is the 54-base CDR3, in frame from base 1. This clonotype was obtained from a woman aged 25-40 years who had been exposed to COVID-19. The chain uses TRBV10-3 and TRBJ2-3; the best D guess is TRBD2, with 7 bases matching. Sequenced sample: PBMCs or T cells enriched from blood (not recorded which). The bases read TGTGCCATCAGTGAGCCAGGGGAGGGCGGGGGATTCACAGATACGCAGTATTTT. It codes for CAISEPGEGGGFTDTQYF.